This record looks at one T cell receptor beta chain sequence and its context. Its cognate antigen is unknown. This sample is part of a study of shared clonotypes between healthy human individuals. In the original workflow: Junction-only sequences produced by ImmunoSEQ had no quality scores, so filtering differed. The protocol was immunoSEQ multiplex PCR, while the TCRdb copy is restricted to in-frame clones and leaves out a portion. D and trimming come from the DNA, and the V and J calls and clone size come from that table. The table lists 2.5 million or so clones, 85% to 95% of them singletons. V trimming: 4 bases; J trimming: 5 bases; junction bases outside the gene matches: 6. Germline CDR1 reads SGHTA; CDR2 reads FQGNSA. The CDR3 has 14 amino acids. Whole-study results and caveats: The study generally estimated greater richness for naive than memory subsets. Clonotypes that were shared across a handful of donors made up 4.5% to 5% of naive CD4 clonotypes.

The specimen sequenced was naive CD4+ T cells sorted from blood. Regarding subset: CD45RA+ positively selected. The chain employs TRBV7-2 and TRBJ1-1, with 8 bases fitting TRBD1. The receptor's source is a man between 18 and 29 years old in good health. CDR3 nucleotides: TGTGCCAGCAGCTCCCAGGGGGCGCGTACTGAAGCTTTCTTT. Its protein product is CASSSQGARTEAFF.